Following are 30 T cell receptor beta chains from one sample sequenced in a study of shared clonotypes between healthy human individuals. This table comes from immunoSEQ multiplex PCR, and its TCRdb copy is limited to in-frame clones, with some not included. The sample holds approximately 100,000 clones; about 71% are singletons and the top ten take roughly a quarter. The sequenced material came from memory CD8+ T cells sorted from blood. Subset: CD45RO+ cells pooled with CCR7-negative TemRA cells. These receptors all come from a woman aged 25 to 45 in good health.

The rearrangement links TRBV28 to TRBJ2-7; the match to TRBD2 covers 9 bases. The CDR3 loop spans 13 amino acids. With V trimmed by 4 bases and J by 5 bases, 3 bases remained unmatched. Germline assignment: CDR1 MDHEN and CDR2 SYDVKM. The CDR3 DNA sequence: TGTGCCAGCAGTTCTCCTAGCGGGAACGAGCAGTACTTC. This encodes CASSSPSGNEQYF.

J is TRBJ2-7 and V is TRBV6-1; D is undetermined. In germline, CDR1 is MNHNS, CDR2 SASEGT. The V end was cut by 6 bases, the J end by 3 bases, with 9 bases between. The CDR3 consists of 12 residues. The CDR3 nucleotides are TGTGCCAGCAGCCTGGTCGGCTACGAGCAGTACTTC. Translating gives CASSLVGYEQYF.

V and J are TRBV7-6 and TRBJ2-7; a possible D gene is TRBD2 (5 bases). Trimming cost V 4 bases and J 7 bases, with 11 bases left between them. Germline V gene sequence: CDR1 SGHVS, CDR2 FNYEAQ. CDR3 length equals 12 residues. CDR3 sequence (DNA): TGTGCCAGCAGCTCCTACACGGGAGAGCAGTACTTC. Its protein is CASSSYTGEQYF.

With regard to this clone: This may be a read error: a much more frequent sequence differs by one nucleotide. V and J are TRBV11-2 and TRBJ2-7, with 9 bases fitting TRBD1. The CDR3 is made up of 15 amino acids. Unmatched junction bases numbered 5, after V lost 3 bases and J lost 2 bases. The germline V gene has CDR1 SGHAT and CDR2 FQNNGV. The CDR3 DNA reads TGTGCCAGCAGCTTCTCCGGGACAGGGCCCTACGAGCAGTACTTC. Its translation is CASSFSGTGPYEQYF.

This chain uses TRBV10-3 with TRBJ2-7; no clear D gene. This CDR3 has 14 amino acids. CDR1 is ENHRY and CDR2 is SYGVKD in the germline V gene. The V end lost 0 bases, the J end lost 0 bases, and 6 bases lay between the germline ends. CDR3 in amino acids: CAISESAASYEQYF. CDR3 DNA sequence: TGTGCCATCAGTGAGTCGGCAGCCTCCTACGAGCAGTACTTC.

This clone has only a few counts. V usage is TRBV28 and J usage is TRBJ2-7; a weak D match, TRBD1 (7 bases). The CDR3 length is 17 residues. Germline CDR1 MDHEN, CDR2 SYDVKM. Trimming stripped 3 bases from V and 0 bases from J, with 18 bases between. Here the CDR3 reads CASSLRGGTVSSYEQYF. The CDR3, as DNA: TGTGCCAGCAGTTTGCGTGGGGGGACAGTTTCCTCCTACGAGCAGTACTTC.

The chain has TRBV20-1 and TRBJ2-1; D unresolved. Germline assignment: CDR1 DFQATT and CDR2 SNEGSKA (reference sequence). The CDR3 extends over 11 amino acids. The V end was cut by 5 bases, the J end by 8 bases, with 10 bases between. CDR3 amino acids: CSAGKFHEQFF. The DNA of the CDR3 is TGCAGTGCTGGAAAATTCCATGAGCAGTTCTTC.

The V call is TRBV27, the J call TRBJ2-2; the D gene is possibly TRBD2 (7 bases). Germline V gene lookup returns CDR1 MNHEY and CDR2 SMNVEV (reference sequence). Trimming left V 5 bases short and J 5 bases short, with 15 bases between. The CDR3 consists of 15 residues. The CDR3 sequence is CASSPQKGGTGELFF. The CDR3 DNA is TGTGCCAGCAGTCCGCAAAAGGGGGGGACCGGGGAGCTGTTTTTT.

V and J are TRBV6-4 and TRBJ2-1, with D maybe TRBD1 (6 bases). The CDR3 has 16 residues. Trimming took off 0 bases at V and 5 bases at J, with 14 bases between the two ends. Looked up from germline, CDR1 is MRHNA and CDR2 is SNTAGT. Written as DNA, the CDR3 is TGTGCCAGCAGTGACTCGGCAGGGGTAGGTAACAATGAGCAGTTCTTC. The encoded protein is CASSDSAGVGNNEQFF.

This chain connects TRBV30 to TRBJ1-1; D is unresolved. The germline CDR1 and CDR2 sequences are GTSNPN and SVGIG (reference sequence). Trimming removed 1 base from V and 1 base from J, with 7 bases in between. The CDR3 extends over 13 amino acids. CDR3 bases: TGTGCCTGGAGTGGCACGGGGAACACTGAAGCTTTCTTT. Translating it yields CAWSGTGNTEAFF. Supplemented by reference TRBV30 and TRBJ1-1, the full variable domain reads SQTIHQWPATLVQPVGSPLSLECTVEGTSNPNLYWYRQAAGRGLQLLFYSVGIGQISSEVPQNLSASRPQDRQFILSSKKLLLSDSGFYLCAWSGTGNTEAFFGQGTRLTVV.

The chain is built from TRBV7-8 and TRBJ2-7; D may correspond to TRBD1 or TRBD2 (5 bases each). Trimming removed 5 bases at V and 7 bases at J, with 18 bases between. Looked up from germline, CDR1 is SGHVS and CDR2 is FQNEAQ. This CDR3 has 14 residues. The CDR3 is CASSRTQGAEEQYF. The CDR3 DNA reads TGTGCCAGCAGCCGAACCCAGGGAGCCGAAGAGCAGTACTTC.

CDR3 sequence reads: CASSNWDGRNYGYTF. The CDR3 region has the DNA TGTGCCAGCAGTAACTGGGACGGGCGTAACTATGGCTACACCTTC. The chain combines TRBV6-5 with TRBJ1-2; the D gene is possibly TRBD1 (5 bases). The V and J ends lost 5 bases and 1 base respectively, with 14 bases between them. This CDR3 contains 15 residues. Germline CDR1 MNHEY, CDR2 SVGAGI.

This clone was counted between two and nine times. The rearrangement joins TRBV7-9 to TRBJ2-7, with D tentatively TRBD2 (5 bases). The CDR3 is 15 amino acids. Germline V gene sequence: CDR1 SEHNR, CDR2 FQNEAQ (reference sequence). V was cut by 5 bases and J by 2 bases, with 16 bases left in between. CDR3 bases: TGTGCCAGCAGCCCCCCGGGAAATGGACCCTACGAGCAGTACTTC. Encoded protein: CASSPPGNGPYEQYF.

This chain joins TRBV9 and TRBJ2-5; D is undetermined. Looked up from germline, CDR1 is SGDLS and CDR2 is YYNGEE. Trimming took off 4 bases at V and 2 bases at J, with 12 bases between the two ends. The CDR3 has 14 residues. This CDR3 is CASSPHMGQETQYF. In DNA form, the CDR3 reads TGTGCCAGCAGCCCCCATATGGGGCAAGAGACCCAGTACTTC.

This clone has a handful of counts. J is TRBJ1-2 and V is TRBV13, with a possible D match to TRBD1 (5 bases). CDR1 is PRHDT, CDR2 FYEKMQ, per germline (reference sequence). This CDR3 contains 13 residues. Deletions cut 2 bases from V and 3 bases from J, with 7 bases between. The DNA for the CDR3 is TGTGCCAGCAGCTTACAGGGAGACTATGGCTACACCTTC. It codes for CASSLQGDYGYTF.

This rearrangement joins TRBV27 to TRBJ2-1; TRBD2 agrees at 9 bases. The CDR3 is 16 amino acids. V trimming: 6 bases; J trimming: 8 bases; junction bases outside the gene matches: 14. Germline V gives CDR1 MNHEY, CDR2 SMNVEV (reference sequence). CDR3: CASRLFGWREGDEQFF. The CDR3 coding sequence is TGTGCCAGCAGACTCTTTGGCTGGCGGGAGGGCGATGAGCAGTTCTTC.

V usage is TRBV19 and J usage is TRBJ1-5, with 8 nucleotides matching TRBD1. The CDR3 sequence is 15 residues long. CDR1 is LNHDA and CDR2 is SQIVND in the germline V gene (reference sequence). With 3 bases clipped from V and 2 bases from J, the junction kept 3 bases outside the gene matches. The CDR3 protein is CASSMETGGNQPQHF. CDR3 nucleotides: TGTGCCAGTAGTATGGAGACAGGGGGCAATCAGCCCCAGCATTTT.

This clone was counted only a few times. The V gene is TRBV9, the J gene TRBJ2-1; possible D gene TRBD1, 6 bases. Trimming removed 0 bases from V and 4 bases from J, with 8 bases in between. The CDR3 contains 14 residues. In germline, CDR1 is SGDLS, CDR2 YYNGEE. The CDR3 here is CASSVDRDYNEQFF. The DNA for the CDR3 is TGTGCCAGCAGCGTAGACAGGGATTACAATGAGCAGTTCTTC.

CDR3: CASTPVANTGELFF. The DNA for the CDR3 is TGTGCCAGCACCCCGGTCGCGAACACCGGGGAGCTGTTTTTT. V and J are TRBV6-1 and TRBJ2-2; D gene ambiguous. This CDR3 has 14 amino acids. The germline V gene encodes CDR1 MNHNS and CDR2 SASEGT. V was pared by 7 bases and J by 0 bases, with 9 bases between.

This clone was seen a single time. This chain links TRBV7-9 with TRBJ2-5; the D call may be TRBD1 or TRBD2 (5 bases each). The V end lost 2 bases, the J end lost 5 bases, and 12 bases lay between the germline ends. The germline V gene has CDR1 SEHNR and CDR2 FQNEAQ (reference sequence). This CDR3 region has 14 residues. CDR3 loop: CASSLLGASETQYF. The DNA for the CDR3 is TGTGCCAGCAGCTTACTCGGGGCTAGCGAGACCCAGTACTTC.

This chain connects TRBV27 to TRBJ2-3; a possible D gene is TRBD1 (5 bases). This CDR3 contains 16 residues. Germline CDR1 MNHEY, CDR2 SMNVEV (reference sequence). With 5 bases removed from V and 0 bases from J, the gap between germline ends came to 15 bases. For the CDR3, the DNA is TGTGCCAGCAGTCCGCTGGACATCTCTAGCACAGATACGCAGTATTTT. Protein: CASSPLDISSTDTQYF.

Written as DNA, the CDR3 is TGCGCCAGCAGTTTAGGACAGGGGCTTGATACGCAGTATTTT. Amino acids: CASSLGQGLDTQYF. This chain joins TRBV5-1 and TRBJ2-3; 9 bases map to TRBD1. This CDR3 is 14 amino acids long. The germline CDR1 and CDR2 sequences are SGHRS and YFSETQ. V shed 5 bases, J shed 6 bases, and the junction held 7 bases outside the gene matches. The variable domain in full, with the rest retrieved from reference TRBV5-1 and TRBJ2-3, is KAGVTQTPRYLIKTRGQQVTLSCSPISGHRSVSWYQQTPGQGLQFLFEYFSETQRNKGNFPGRFSGRQFSNSRSEMNVSTLELGDSALYLCASSLGQGLDTQYFGPGTRLTVL.

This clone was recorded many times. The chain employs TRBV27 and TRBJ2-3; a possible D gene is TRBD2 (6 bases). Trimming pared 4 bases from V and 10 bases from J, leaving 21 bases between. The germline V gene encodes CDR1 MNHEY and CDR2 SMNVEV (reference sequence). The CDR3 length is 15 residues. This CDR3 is CASSSGTPPGDAQYF. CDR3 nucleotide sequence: TGTGCCAGCAGTTCGGGGACTCCCCCCGGTGACGCGCAGTATTTT.

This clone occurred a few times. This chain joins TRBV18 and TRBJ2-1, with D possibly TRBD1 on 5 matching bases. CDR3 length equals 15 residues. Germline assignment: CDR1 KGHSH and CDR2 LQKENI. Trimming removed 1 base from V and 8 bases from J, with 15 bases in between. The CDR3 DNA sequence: TGTGCCAGCTCACCACGGGTTAGGGGTGGGGATGAGCAGTTCTTC. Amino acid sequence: CASSPRVRGGDEQFF.

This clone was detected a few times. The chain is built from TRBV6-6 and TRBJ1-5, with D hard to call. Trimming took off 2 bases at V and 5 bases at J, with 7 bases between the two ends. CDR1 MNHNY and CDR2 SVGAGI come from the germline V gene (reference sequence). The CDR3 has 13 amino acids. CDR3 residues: CASSYGRYQPQHF. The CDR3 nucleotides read TGTGCCAGCAGTTACGGCAGGTATCAGCCCCAGCATTTT.

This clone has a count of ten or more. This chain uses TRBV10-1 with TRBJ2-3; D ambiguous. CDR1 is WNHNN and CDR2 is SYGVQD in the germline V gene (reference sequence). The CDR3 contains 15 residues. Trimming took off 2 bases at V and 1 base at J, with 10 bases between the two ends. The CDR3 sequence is CASSESDPGTDTQYF. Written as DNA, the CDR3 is TGCGCCAGCAGTGAGAGCGACCCGGGCACAGATACGCAGTATTTT.

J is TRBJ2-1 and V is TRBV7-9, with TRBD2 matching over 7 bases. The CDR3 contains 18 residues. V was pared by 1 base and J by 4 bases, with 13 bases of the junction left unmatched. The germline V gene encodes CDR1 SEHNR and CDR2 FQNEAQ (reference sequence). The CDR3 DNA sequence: TGTGCCAGCAGCTTAGGGTCTAGCGGTGGACTTCATTACAATGAGCAGTTCTTC. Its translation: CASSLGSSGGLHYNEQFF.

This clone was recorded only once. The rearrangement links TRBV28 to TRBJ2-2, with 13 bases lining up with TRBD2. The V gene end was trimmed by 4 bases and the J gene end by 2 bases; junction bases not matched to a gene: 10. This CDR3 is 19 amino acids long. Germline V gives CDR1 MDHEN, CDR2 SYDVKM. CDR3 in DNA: TGTGCCAGCAGTTCGCAGAGACTAGCGGGAGGAGTAAACACCGGGGAGCTGTTTTTT. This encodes CASSSQRLAGGVNTGELFF. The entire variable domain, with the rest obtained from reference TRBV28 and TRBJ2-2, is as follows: DVKVTQSSRYLVKRTGEKVFLECVQDMDHENMFWYRQDPGLGLRLIYFSYDVKMKEKGDIPEGYSVSREKKERFSLILESASTNQTSMYLCASSSQRLAGGVNTGELFFGEGSRLTVL.

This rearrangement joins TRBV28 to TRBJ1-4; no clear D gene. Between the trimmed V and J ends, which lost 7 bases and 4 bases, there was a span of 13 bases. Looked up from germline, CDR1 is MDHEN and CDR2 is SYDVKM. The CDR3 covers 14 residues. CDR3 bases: TGTGCCAGCAACCCTTCGACGGTTAATGAAAAACTGTTTTTT. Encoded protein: CASNPSTVNEKLFF.

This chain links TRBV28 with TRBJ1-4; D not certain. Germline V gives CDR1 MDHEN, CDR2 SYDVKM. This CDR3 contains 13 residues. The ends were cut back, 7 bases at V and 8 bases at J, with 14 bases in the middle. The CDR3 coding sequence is TGTGCCAGCAATCAAAGGGCTTCGGAAAAACTGTTTTTT. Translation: CASNQRASEKLFF.